A selection of T cell receptor beta chains follows, all from one sample in a study of regulatory T cells in long-lasting Graves disease. TCRdb used MiXCR to reprocess the multiplex PCR reads, holding one entry per CDR3 protein. The data show more than 300,000 distinct CDR3 sequences, with less than 20% seen just once and about a fifth held by the top ten. Sequencing was performed on peripheral blood mononuclear cells (PBMCs), taken at new diagnosis, from a patient treated with antithyroid drugs. Receptor source: a female donor with Graves disease. Each CDR3 is given with its conserved first and last residue. Fields, in order: D gene, clone size, CDR3 length, V gene, J gene, CDR3 protein, CDR3 DNA. D genes are given only for firm matches. Part of the rows lack a size; the others show once, few, many or a class for expanded clones.

D: NA
size: many
length: 13
V: TRBV2
J: TRBJ1-4
CDR3: CASSVTGLEKLFF
DNA: TGTGCCAGCAGTGTGACCGGCCTGGAAAAACTGTTTTTT

D: NA
size: many
length: 13
V: TRBV2
J: TRBJ1-5
CDR3: CASSVYSNQPQHF
DNA: TGTGCCAGCAGTGTATATAGCAATCAGCCCCAGCATTTT

D: TRBD1
size: many
length: 16
V: TRBV29-1
J: TRBJ2-7
CDR3: CSVLRNSGTGAYEQYF
DNA: TGCAGCGTCCTACGTAATTCCGGGACAGGAGCCTACGAGCAGTACTTC

D: NA
size: NA
length: 15
V: TRBV7-9
J: TRBJ1-4
CDR3: CASSSQEVTNEKLFF
DNA: TGTGCCAGCAGCTCCCAGGAGGTTACTAATGAAAAACTGTTTTTT

D: NA
size: many
length: 16
V: TRBV6-2/TRBV6-3
J: TRBJ1-2
CDR3: CASSYSPGAGLNGYTF
DNA: TGTGCCAGCAGTTACTCTCCAGGCGCGGGCCTCAATGGCTACACCTTC

D: TRBD2
size: NA
length: 17
V: TRBV20-1
J: TRBJ2-5
CDR3: CSAREAGLAVYQETQYF
DNA: TGCAGTGCTAGAGAGGCCGGACTAGCGGTTTACCAAGAGACCCAGTACTTC

D: NA
size: many
length: 14
V: TRBV9
J: TRBJ1-2
CDR3: CASSAQGSVYGYTF
DNA: TGTGCCAGCAGCGCCCAGGGTTCTGTCTATGGCTACACCTTC

D: NA
size: many
length: 14
V: TRBV27
J: TRBJ2-7
CDR3: CASSSGVTSYEQYF
DNA: TGTGCCAGCAGTTCGGGAGTTACGTCCTACGAGCAGTACTTC

D: TRBD2
size: many
length: 15
V: TRBV5-1
J: TRBJ2-1
CDR3: CASSLTSGSHNEQFF
DNA: TGCGCCAGCAGCCTGACTAGCGGGAGCCACAATGAGCAGTTCTTC

D: NA
size: few
length: 17
V: TRBV20-1
J: TRBJ2-3
CDR3: CSARGLLRGSYTDTQYF
DNA: TGCAGTGCTAGAGGGTTGTTGAGGGGGTCCTACACAGATACGCAGTATTTT

D: NA
size: many
length: 16
V: TRBV4-1
J: TRBJ2-3
CDR3: CASSQVNLVSTDTQYF
DNA: TGCGCCAGCAGCCAAGTTAATCTAGTGAGCACAGATACGCAGTATTTT

D: TRBD2
size: many
length: 15
V: TRBV7-9
J: TRBJ2-3
CDR3: CASSFSGRSTDTQYF
DNA: TGTGCCAGCAGCTTCAGCGGGAGGAGCACAGATACGCAGTATTTT

D: NA
size: NA
length: 14
V: TRBV10-3
J: TRBJ2-7
CDR3: CAISHTMGYYEQYF
DNA: TGTGCCATCAGCCATACGATGGGGTACTATGAGCAGTACTTC

D: TRBD2
size: many
length: 14
V: TRBV5-1
J: TRBJ2-7
CDR3: CASSQPSGTREQYF
DNA: TGCGCCAGCAGTCAACCGAGCGGGACTCGCGAGCAGTACTTC

D: NA
size: NA
length: 16
V: TRBV7-9
J: TRBJ1-1
CDR3: CASSHGVGIGFTEAFF
DNA: TGTGCCAGCAGCCACGGGGTAGGGATTGGATTCACTGAAGCTTTCTTT

D: NA
size: NA
length: 14
V: TRBV20-1
J: TRBJ2-3
CDR3: CSAPRVGLTDTQYF
DNA: TGCAGTGCTCCGAGGGTCGGGCTCACAGATACGCAGTATTTT

D: TRBD2
size: few
length: 14
V: TRBV20-1
J: TRBJ2-3
CDR3: CSVGTSGPGGTQYF
DNA: TGCAGTGTGGGTACTAGCGGGCCCGGGGGTACGCAGTATTTT

D: NA
size: many
length: 18
V: TRBV28
J: TRBJ1-1
CDR3: CASSLGALTGRGNTEAFF
DNA: TGTGCCAGCAGTTTAGGTGCCCTTACAGGTCGGGGGAACACTGAAGCTTTCTTT

D: NA
size: NA
length: 15
V: TRBV5-1
J: TRBJ2-3
CDR3: CASSSLKRTTDTQYF
DNA: TGCGCCAGCAGCTCACTGAAGCGGACCACAGATACGCAGTATTTT

D: NA
size: few
length: 12
V: TRBV10-3
J: TRBJ1-5
CDR3: CAISPDNQPQHF
DNA: TGTGCCATCAGCCCAGATAATCAGCCCCAGCATTTT

D: NA
size: NA
length: 16
V: TRBV2
J: TRBJ1-5
CDR3: CASSEQSWYSNQPQHF
DNA: TGTGCCAGCAGTGAACAGAGCTGGTATAGCAATCAGCCCCAGCATTTT

D: TRBD2
size: NA
length: 20
V: TRBV9
J: TRBJ2-2
CDR3: CASSSFPAGGPRRAARELFF
DNA: TGTGCCAGCAGCTCATTCCCCGCGGGGGGCCCAAGGAGGGCCGCCCGGGAGCTGTTTTTT

D: TRBD1
size: many
length: 13
V: TRBV6-1
J: TRBJ2-7
CDR3: CASNMGQDYEQYF
DNA: TGTGCCAGCAATATGGGACAGGATTACGAGCAGTACTTC

D: NA
size: many
length: 17
V: TRBV7-9
J: TRBJ2-1
CDR3: CASSQPPMRAVLSEQFF
DNA: TGTGCCAGCAGCCAACCTCCGATGAGAGCCGTCCTAAGCGAGCAGTTCTTC

D: NA
size: many
length: 14
V: TRBV27
J: TRBJ2-1
CDR3: CASSTDGKYNEQFF
DNA: TGTGCCAGCAGTACGGACGGAAAGTACAATGAGCAGTTCTTC

D: NA
size: many
length: 15
V: TRBV20-1
J: TRBJ2-1
CDR3: CSARVGELSYNEQFF
DNA: TGCAGTGCCCGGGTTGGGGAGTTATCCTACAATGAGCAGTTCTTC

D: NA
size: many
length: 14
V: TRBV28
J: TRBJ1-1
CDR3: CASSFDPRDTEAFF
DNA: TGTGCCAGCAGTTTCGATCCCCGGGACACTGAAGCTTTCTTT

D: TRBD2
size: many
length: 16
V: TRBV27
J: TRBJ2-2
CDR3: CASSLSTTGGPGELFF
DNA: TGTGCCAGCAGCTTATCAACAACGGGGGGGCCCGGGGAGCTGTTTTTT

D: NA
size: NA
length: 15
V: TRBV7-9
J: TRBJ2-3
CDR3: CASSLILGTTDTQYF
DNA: TGTGCCAGCAGCTTAATCCTCGGGACCACAGATACGCAGTATTTT

D: NA
size: NA
length: 13
V: TRBV6-2/TRBV6-3
J: TRBJ2-4
CDR3: CASSPAGENIQYF
DNA: TGTGCCAGCAGTCCCGCCGGCGAAAACATTCAGTACTTC

D: NA
size: many
length: 12
V: TRBV12-3/TRBV12-4
J: TRBJ2-3
CDR3: CASSLEGITQYF
DNA: TGTGCCAGCAGTTTAGAGGGTATCACGCAGTATTTT

D: TRBD1
size: many
length: 15
V: TRBV12-3/TRBV12-4
J: TRBJ1-4
CDR3: CASSCEDRGSEKLFF
DNA: TGTGCCAGCAGTTGCGAGGACAGGGGTAGTGAAAAACTGTTTTTT

D: TRBD2
size: few
length: 15
V: TRBV7-8
J: TRBJ2-1
CDR3: CASSFQLAAYNEQFF
DNA: TGTGCCAGCAGCTTTCAACTAGCGGCTTACAATGAGCAGTTCTTC